A selection of T cell receptor beta chains follows, all from one sample in a study of post-analysis software for immune sequencing data. From the PCR reads, TCRdb called clonotypes with MiXCR, one entry per CDR3 protein. This sample has about 430,000 distinct CDR3 sequences; 39% occur once, and the top ten carry approximately 7.7%. Material: blood. The receptor source for this set is a girl under 10 years old with multiple sclerosis. Both conserved end residues are part of each CDR3. Each record gives: D gene, V gene, CDR3 length, clone size, J gene, CDR3 DNA, CDR3 protein. A D gene is named only where the DNA matches it firmly. A clone size is listed for some rows: how often the clone was seen (once, few, many), or a class if it is expanded.

D: .
V: TRBV21-1
length: 16
size: .
J: TRBJ2-6
DNA: TGTGCCAGCAGCAAAGCGCTATCTCCTGGGGCCAACGTCCTGACTTTC
CDR3: CASSKALSPGANVLTF

D: .
V: TRBV6-6
length: 14
size: many
J: TRBJ2-7
DNA: TGTGCCAGCAGAGGGGCGGACAGACCCTACGAGCAGTACTTC
CDR3: CASRGADRPYEQYF

D: .
V: TRBV29-1
length: 14
size: .
J: TRBJ1-2
DNA: TGCAGCGTTGACGAGAGTTGGAGGCTCCATGGCTACACCTTC
CDR3: CSVDESWRLHGYTF

D: TRBD2
V: TRBV12-3/TRBV12-4
length: 16
size: .
J: TRBJ2-1
DNA: TGTGCCAGCAGCCTACTAGCGGGGGAGGGATACAATGAGCAGTTCTTC
CDR3: CASSLLAGEGYNEQFF

D: TRBD1
V: TRBV12-3/TRBV12-4
length: 13
size: .
J: TRBJ2-3
DNA: TGTGCCAGCAGTCGCCTGACAGGGCGCACGCAGTATTTT
CDR3: CASSRLTGRTQYF

D: TRBD1
V: TRBV25-1
length: 15
size: few
J: TRBJ2-1
DNA: TGTGCCAGCAGCTCTCGGCAGGGGGTTGTCGATGAGCAGTTCTTC
CDR3: CASSSRQGVVDEQFF

D: .
V: TRBV6-6
length: 9
size: .
J: TRBJ1-1
DNA: TGTGCCAGCAGCTCGACTACTTTCTTT
CDR3: CASSSTTFF

D: .
V: TRBV20-1
length: 15
size: few
J: TRBJ2-1
DNA: TGCAGTGCTACCTCGTCCGGGACACTTTACAATGAGCAGTTCTTC
CDR3: CSATSSGTLYNEQFF

D: TRBD2
V: TRBV19
length: 15
size: few
J: TRBJ2-3
DNA: TGTGCCAGTAGTTCGGGACTAGCGGGGCCAGATACGCAGTATTTT
CDR3: CASSSGLAGPDTQYF

D: TRBD1
V: TRBV5-5
length: 17
size: .
J: TRBJ2-1
DNA: TGTGCCAGCAGGAAAAACAGGGGGGACAGCTCCTACAATGAGCAGTTCTTC
CDR3: CASRKNRGDSSYNEQFF

D: TRBD1
V: TRBV28
length: 16
size: few
J: TRBJ2-7
DNA: TGTGCCAGCAGTTTCATCTTAGGGGGCATTTCCTACGAGCAGTACTTC
CDR3: CASSFILGGISYEQYF

D: .
V: TRBV28
length: 15
size: .
J: TRBJ2-7
DNA: TGTGCCAGCAGTTTCCCCGTGGGAGAGCTCCCCGAGCAGTACTTC
CDR3: CASSFPVGELPEQYF

D: .
V: TRBV12-3/TRBV12-4
length: 13
size: .
J: TRBJ1-4
DNA: TGTGCCAGCGGGGGGACGGCTAATGAAAAACGGTTTTTT
CDR3: CASGGTANEKRFF

D: TRBD1
V: TRBV7-9
length: 18
size: .
J: TRBJ2-5
DNA: TGTGCCAGCAGCCCGCGCTCAGGGGGCGCCGGGTTTCGAGAGACCCAGTACTTC
CDR3: CASSPRSGGAGFRETQYF

D: TRBD2
V: TRBV4-1
length: 15
size: .
J: TRBJ2-1
DNA: TGCGCCAGCAGACCTACTAGCGGGAGCCACAATGAGCAGTTCTTC
CDR3: CASRPTSGSHNEQFF

D: TRBD1
V: TRBV7-9
length: 14
size: many
J: TRBJ1-2
DNA: TGTGCCAGCAGCTTACTGGACAGGGCGGGCGGCTACACCTTC
CDR3: CASSLLDRAGGYTF

D: .
V: TRBV5-1
length: 18
size: .
J: TRBJ2-5
DNA: TGCGCCAGCAGCTTAGGACAGCACCCACCATCGTACCAAGAGACCCAGTACTTC
CDR3: CASSLGQHPPSYQETQYF

D: .
V: TRBV4-3
length: 18
size: many
J: TRBJ2-5
DNA: TGCGCCAGCAGCCAAGATCGTCATAGCGGCGGATTACAAGAGACCCAGTACTTC
CDR3: CASSQDRHSGGLQETQYF

D: TRBD1
V: TRBV28
length: 14
size: .
J: TRBJ2-7
DNA: TGTGCCAGCAGCCCTGGACAGGCTTTAAGTGAGCAGTACTTC
CDR3: CASSPGQALSEQYF